The sequence of this T cell receptor (beta chain) was determined in a study of T-cell reconstitution after alpha-beta-depleted transplantation in children. Losses at the gene ends were 0 bases for V and 8 bases for J; bases not matched to a gene: 10. CDR3 length: 17 residues. Study conclusions and caveats: It was newly produced T cells that mostly accounted for T-cell counts and diversity one year after transplant. There were some patients whose high TCRbeta diversity at day 60 came from surviving recipient T cells and thymic progenitors. Several hundred expanded graft clones reportedly were the source of alpha-beta T cells about two months after transplant.

Unique molecular identifiers were incorporated during preparation of the TCRbeta library. TCRdb re-analysed the PCR reads in MiXCR, keeping a single row per CDR3 protein. Of fewer than 1 million distinct CDR3 sequences listed, 15% to 20% are singletons. Concerning this clonotype itself: Its antigen is unknown.

Sequenced material: PBMCs, mostly from graft donor cells, taken 360 days after TCRalphabeta/CD19-depleted stem cell transplant. The source is a male patient between 5 and 17 years old who had a stem cell transplant for acute lymphoblastic leukemia, so the T cells may come from the graft donor. The V call is TRBV12-3 or TRBV12-4, the J call TRBJ1-6; TRBD1 aligns across 7 bases. The CDR3 coding sequence is TGTGCCAGCAGTTTAGCCCTTGGACAGGCGAGGGATTCACCCCTCCACTTT. Translation: CASSLALGQARDSPLHF.